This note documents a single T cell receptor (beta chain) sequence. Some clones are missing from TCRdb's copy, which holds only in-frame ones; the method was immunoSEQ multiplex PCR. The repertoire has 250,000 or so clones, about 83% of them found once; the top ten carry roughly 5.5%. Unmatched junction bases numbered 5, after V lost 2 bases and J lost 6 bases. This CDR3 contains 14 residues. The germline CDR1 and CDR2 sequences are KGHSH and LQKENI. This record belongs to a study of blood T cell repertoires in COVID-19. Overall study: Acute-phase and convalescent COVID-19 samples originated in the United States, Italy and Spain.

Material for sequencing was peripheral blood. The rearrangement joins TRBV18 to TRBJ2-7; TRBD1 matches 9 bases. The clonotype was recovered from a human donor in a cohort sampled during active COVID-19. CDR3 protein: CASSPRTGEGEQYF. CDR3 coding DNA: TGTGCCAGCTCACCAAGGACAGGGGAAGGCGAGCAGTACTTC.